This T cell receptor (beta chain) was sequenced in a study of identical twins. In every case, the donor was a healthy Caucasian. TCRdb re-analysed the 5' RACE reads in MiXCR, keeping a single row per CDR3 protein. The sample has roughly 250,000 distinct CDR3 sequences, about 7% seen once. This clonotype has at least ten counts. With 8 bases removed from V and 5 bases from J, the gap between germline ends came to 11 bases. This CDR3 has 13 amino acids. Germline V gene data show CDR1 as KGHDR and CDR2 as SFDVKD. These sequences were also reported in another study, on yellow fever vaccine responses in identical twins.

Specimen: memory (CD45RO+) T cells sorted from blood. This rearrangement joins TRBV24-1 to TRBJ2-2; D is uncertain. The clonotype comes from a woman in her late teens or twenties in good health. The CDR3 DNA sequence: TGTGCCACCATGGGCTGGAGAACCGGGGAGCTGTTTTTT. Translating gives CATMGWRTGELFF.